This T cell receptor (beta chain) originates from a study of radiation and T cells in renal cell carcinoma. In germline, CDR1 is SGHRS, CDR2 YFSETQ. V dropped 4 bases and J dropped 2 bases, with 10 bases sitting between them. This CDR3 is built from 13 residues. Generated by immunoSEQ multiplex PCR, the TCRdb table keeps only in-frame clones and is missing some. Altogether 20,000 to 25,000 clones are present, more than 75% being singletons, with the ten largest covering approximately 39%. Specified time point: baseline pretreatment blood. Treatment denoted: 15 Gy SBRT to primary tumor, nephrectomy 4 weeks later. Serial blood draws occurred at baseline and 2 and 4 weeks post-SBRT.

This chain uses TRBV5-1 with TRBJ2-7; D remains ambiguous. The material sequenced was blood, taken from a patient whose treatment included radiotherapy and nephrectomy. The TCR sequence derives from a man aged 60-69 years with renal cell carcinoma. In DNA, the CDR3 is TGCGCCAGCAGCCAAGAACGGGCCTACGAGCAGTACTTC. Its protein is CASSQERAYEQYF.